The T cell receptor (beta chain) described here comes from a study of Graves' ophthalmopathy and Graves' hyperthyroidism. Germline CDR1 reads MNHEY; CDR2 reads SVGEGT. V dropped 0 bases and J dropped 2 bases, with 17 bases sitting between them. The CDR3 runs 17 residues. Amplified material comprised TCR beta CDR3 regions derived from RNA transcripts. First-round RT-PCR used HTBI primers; second-round multiplex PCR followed. TCRdb itself ran the multiplex PCR reads through MiXCR, one entry per CDR3 protein. Here the sample spans 350,000 to 400,000 distinct CDR3 sequences, around 18% being singletons. The rearrangement links TRBV6-2 or TRBV6-3 to TRBJ2-7; D perhaps matches TRBD2 (5 bases). The clonotype originates from a woman aged 18 to 35 with Graves' ophthalmopathy. Input material: peripheral blood. CDR3 nucleotide sequence: TGTGCCAGCAGTTACTCGTTACGGCGGGTGGTTCCCTACGAGCAGTACTTC. Its translation: CASSYSLRRVVPYEQYF.